Below, 10 T cell receptor beta chains from the same sample are listed, as sequenced in a study of T cell repertoires in cytomegalovirus infection. TCRdb re-analysed the reads in MiXCR, keeping a single row per CDR3 protein. The sample carries fewer than 150,000 distinct CDR3 sequences, about 30% recorded once. The antigens these receptors bind are not known. The material sequenced was CD8+ T cells from cultured PBMCs, taken from culture after CMV antigen stimulation. These receptors originate from a human donor in good health (CMV status not recorded). Some clones in this sample may be carry-over from other donors' samples.

The genes are TRBV7-9 and TRBJ1-6; D gene unclear. The CDR3 length is 14 residues. Trimming shortened V by 1 base and J by 7 bases, and 8 bases separated the two germline ends. From germline, CDR1 is SEHNR and CDR2 FQNEAQ (reference sequence). This CDR3 is CASSLEGGNSPLHF. CDR3 nucleotide sequence: TGTGCCAGCAGCTTAGAGGGAGGGAATTCACCCCTCCACTTT.

This clonotype was seen ten or more times. The chain links TRBV7-6 to TRBJ2-3; D unclear. Trimming left V 4 bases short and J 0 bases short, with 11 bases between. The CDR3 sequence is 15 residues long. Germline values: CDR1 SGHVS, CDR2 FNYEAQ. The CDR3: CASSSGPLSTDTQYF. Here the CDR3 DNA reads TGTGCCAGCAGCTCCGGCCCTCTTAGCACAGATACGCAGTATTTT.

There are a few counts of this clonotype. The chain combines TRBV25-1 with TRBJ1-1; D gene ambiguous. CDR1 MGHDK and CDR2 SYGVNS come from the germline V gene. The length of the CDR3 is 19 residues. The V gene lost 0 bases and the J gene lost 0 bases, with 20 bases spanning the gap. CDR3 nucleotides: TGTGCCAGCAGTGAATATTCTCAGTATCGCCCGAGGATGAACACTGAAGCTTTCTTT. Translated, it gives CASSEYSQYRPRMNTEAFF.

At least ten counts were recorded for this clonotype. An end of the junction differs from the germline gene, which may be a read error. This chain links TRBV7-7 with TRBJ2-3; TRBD1 is a possible D gene (7 bases). The CDR3 has 13 amino acids. The germline CDR1 and CDR2 sequences are SSHAT and FNYEAQ (reference sequence). This chain's CDR3 is CASSPARGASQYF. DNA of the CDR3: TGTGCTAGCAGCCCCGCCAGGGGGGCCTCGCAGTATTTT.

This clonotype was found a few times. The chain employs TRBV11-2 and TRBJ2-1; the D is unclear. In germline, CDR1 is SGHAT, CDR2 FQNNGV. Trimming took off 8 bases at V and 0 bases at J, with 14 bases between the two ends. CDR3 length equals 15 residues. The CDR3 DNA is TGTGCCAGCGGATACTACGAACGCTCCTACAATGAGCAGTTCTTC. It yields the protein CASGYYERSYNEQFF.

The chain combines TRBV6-5 with TRBJ1-1; possible D gene TRBD1, 6 bases. Trimming left V 2 bases short and J 4 bases short, with 8 bases between. Germline CDR1 reads MNHEY; CDR2 reads SVGAGI. The CDR3 consists of 13 residues. The CDR3 protein is CASSYGGGTEAFF. CDR3 in DNA: TGTGCCAGCAGTTACGGGGGCGGCACTGAAGCTTTCTTT.

This clonotype was recorded many times. This CDR3 is CASSFTSYEQYF. In DNA, the CDR3 is TGTGCCAGCAGCTTCACTAGTTACGAGCAGTACTTC. V gene TRBV7-9 combines with J gene TRBJ2-7; D possibly corresponds to TRBD2 (5 bases). Germline CDR1 is SEHNR and CDR2 is FQNEAQ (reference sequence). CDR3 length: 12 residues. Trimming removed 3 bases from V and 4 bases from J, with 7 bases in between.

This clonotype was counted at least ten times. The CDR3 region has the DNA TGTGCCAGCAGCTTCGGACTAGCGGGGGGGAACACCGGGGAGCTGTTTTTT. This sequence encodes CASSFGLAGGNTGELFF. The J gene is TRBJ2-2, the V gene TRBV9, with TRBD2 matching over 14 bases. CDR3 length equals 17 residues. Looked up from germline, CDR1 is SGDLS and CDR2 is YYNGEE. Trimming at V came to 4 bases and at J to 1 base, leaving 3 bases not matched to a gene.

The gene calls are TRBV7-8 and TRBJ2-5; D is ambiguous. Germline assignment: CDR1 SGHVS and CDR2 FQNEAQ. CDR3 length equals 19 residues. With 6 bases removed from V and 5 bases from J, the gap between germline ends came to 31 bases. In DNA, the CDR3 is TGTGCCAGCAGTTCTACCTCCTCCCGACACTCGTACGGGCTTGAGACCCAGTACTTC. Amino acid sequence: CASSSTSSRHSYGLETQYF.

CDR3 in amino acids: CASSLGLQTYEQYF. CDR3 sequence (DNA): TGTGCCAGCAGTTTGGGACTTCAAACCTACGAGCAGTACTTC. V gene TRBV12-3 or TRBV12-4 combines with J gene TRBJ2-7, with a possible D match to TRBD2 (6 bases). Trimming removed 3 bases from V and 2 bases from J, with 11 bases in between. The CDR3 is 14 amino acids.